This TCR beta chain was recovered during a study of blood T cell repertoires in COVID-19. Study overall: PBMCs, B-cell-depleted T cells, or T cells were the source of the cDNA or gDNA that made up the material.

V lost 4 bases to trimming and J lost 1 base, with 11 bases between them. Germline CDR1 is SGHNT and CDR2 is YYREEE (reference sequence). This CDR3 region has 14 residues. Per the original data handling: Scientists estimated how many nucleated cells there were by amplifying reference gene primers. Here immunoSEQ multiplex PCR was the method, and the copy in TCRdb shows in-frame clones only, minus some. The V and J calls and the clone size are those of that table, but D and trimming were determined from the DNA. The data contain roughly 36,000 clones, roughly 85% of them singletons. The chain employs TRBV5-4 and TRBJ2-5; possible D gene TRBD1, 6 bases. The sequenced material came from peripheral blood. The sequence was obtained from a man aged 55 to 69 with active COVID-19. As DNA, the CDR3 is TGTGCCAGCAGCGTAACACAGGGCCAAGAGACCCAGTACTTC. As protein: CASSVTQGQETQYF.